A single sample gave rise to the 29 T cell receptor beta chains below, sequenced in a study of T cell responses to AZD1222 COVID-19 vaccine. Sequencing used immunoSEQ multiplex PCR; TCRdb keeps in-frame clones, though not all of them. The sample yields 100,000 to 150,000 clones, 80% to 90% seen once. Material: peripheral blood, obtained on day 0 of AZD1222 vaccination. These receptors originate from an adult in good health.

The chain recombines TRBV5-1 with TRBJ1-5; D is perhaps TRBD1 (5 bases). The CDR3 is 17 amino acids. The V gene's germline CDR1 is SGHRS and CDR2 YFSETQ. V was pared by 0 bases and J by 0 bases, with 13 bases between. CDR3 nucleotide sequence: TGCGCCAGCAGCTTGGGAGGGGACTCCTATAGCAATCAGCCCCAGCATTTT. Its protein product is CASSLGGDSYSNQPQHF. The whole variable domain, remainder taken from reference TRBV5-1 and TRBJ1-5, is KAGVTQTPRYLIKTRGQQVTLSCSPISGHRSVSWYQQTPGQGLQFLFEYFSETQRNKGNFPGRFSGRQFSNSRSEMNVSTLELGDSALYLCASSLGGDSYSNQPQHFGDGTRLSIL.

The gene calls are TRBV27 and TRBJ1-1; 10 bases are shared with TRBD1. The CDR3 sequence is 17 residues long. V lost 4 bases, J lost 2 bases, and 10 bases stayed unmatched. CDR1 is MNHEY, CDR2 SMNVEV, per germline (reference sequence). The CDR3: CASSSGTGVFGNTEAFF. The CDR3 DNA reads TGTGCCAGCAGTTCCGGGACAGGGGTTTTCGGAAACACTGAAGCTTTCTTT.

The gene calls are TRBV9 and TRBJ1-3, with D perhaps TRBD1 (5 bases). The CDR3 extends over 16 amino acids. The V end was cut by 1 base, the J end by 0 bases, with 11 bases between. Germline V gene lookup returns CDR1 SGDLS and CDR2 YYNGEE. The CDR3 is CASSVSWGSSGNTIYF. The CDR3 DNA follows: TGTGCCAGCAGCGTATCTTGGGGGAGCTCTGGAAACACCATATATTTT.

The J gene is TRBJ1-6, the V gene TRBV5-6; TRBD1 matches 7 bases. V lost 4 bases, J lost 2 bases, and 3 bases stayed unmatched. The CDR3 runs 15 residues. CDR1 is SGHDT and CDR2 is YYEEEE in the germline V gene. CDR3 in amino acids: CASSRQGPYNSPLHF. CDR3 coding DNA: TGTGCCAGCAGCCGACAGGGCCCCTATAATTCACCCCTCCACTTT.

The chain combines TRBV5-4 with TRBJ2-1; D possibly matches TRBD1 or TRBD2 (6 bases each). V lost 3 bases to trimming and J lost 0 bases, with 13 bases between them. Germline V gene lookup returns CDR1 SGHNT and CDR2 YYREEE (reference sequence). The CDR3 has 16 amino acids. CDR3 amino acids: CASSSPGGSSYNEQFF. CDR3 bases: TGTGCCAGCAGCTCCCCCGGGGGCAGCTCCTACAATGAGCAGTTCTTC.

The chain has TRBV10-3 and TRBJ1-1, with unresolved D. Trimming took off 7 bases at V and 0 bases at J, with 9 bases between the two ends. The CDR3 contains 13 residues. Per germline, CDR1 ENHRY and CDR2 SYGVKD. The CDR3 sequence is CAIKREVNTEAFF. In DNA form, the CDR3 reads TGTGCCATCAAGAGAGAAGTGAACACTGAAGCTTTCTTT.

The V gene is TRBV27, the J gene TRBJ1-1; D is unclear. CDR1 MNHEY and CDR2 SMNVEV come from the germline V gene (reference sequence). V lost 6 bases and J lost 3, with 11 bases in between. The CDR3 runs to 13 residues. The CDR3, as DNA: TGTGCCAGCAGCCCGACCTGGGACACTGAAGCTTTCTTT. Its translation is CASSPTWDTEAFF.

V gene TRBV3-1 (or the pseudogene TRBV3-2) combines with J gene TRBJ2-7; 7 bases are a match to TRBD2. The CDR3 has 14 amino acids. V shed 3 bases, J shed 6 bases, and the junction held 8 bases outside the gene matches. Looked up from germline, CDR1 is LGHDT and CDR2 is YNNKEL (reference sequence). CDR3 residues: CASSQDWTSFEQYF. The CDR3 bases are TGTGCCAGCAGCCAGGACTGGACTAGTTTCGAGCAGTACTTC.

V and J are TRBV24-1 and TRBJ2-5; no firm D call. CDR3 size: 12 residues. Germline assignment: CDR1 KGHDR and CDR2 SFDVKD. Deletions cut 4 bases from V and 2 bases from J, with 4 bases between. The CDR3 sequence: CATSDQQETQYF. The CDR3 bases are TGTGCCACCAGTGACCAACAAGAGACCCAGTACTTC.

Here the CDR3 DNA reads TGTGCCAGCAGTATTCAGGCCATGATGAACACTGAAGCTTTCTTT. This translates into CASSIQAMMNTEAFF. V is TRBV28 and J is TRBJ1-1; D gene unclear. The CDR3 covers 15 residues. V was trimmed by 5 bases and J by 0 bases, leaving 13 bases between them. Germline V CDR1 and CDR2: MDHEN, SYDVKM.

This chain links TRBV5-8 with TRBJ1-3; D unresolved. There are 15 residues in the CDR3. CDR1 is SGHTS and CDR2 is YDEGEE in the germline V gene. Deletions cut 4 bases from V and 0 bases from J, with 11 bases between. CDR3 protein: CASSPDGNSGNTIYF. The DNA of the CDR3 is TGTGCCAGCAGCCCGGACGGAAACTCTGGAAACACCATATATTTT.

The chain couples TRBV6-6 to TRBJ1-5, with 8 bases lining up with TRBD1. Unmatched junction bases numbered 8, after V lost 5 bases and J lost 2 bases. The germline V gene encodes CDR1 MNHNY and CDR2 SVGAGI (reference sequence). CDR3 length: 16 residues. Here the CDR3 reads CASSGRDRGGNQPQHF. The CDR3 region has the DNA TGTGCCAGCAGTGGGAGAGACAGGGGCGGCAATCAGCCCCAGCATTTT.

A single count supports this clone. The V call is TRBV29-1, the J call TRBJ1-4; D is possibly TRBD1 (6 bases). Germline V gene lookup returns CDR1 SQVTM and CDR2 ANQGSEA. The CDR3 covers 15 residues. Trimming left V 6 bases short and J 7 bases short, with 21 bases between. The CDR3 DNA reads TGCAGCGTGAGTGGGCACAGGGAAAATGGTGAAAAACTGTTTTTT. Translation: CSVSGHRENGEKLFF. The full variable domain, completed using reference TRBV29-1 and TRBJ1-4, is SAVISQKPSRDICQRGTSLTIQCQVDSQVTMMFWYRQQPGQSLTLIATANQGSEATYESGFVIDKFPISRPNLTFSTLTVSNMSPEDSSIYLCSVSGHRENGEKLFFGSGTQLSVL.

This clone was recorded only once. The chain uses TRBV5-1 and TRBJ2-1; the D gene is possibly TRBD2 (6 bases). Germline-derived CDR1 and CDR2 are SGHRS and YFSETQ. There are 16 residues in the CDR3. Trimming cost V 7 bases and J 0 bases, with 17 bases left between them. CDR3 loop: CASRIAGGLSYNEQFF. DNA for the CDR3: TGCGCCAGCCGTATAGCTGGGGGACTCTCCTACAATGAGCAGTTCTTC. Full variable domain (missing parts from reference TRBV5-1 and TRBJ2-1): KAGVTQTPRYLIKTRGQQVTLSCSPISGHRSVSWYQQTPGQGLQFLFEYFSETQRNKGNFPGRFSGRQFSNSRSEMNVSTLELGDSALYLCASRIAGGLSYNEQFFGPGTRLTVL.

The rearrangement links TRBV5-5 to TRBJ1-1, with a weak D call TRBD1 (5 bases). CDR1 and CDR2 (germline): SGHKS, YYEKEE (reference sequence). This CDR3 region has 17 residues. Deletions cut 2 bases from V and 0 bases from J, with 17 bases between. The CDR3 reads CASSFYTLRQMNTEAFF. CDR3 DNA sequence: TGTGCCAGCAGCTTCTATACCCTTCGACAGATGAACACTGAAGCTTTCTTT.

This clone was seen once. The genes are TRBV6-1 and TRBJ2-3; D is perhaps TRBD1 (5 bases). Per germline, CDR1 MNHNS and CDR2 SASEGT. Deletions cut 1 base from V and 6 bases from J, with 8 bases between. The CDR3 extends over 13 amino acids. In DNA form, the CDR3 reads TGTGCCAGCAGTGAAGGGGGCGTCGATACGCAGTATTTT. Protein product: CASSEGGVDTQYF.

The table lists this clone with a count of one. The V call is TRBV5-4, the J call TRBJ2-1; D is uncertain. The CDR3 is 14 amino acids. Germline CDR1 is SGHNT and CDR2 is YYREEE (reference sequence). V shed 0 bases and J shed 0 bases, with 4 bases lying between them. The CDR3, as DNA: TGTGCCAGCAGCTTGGAAAGCTCCTACAATGAGCAGTTCTTC. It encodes CASSLESSYNEQFF.

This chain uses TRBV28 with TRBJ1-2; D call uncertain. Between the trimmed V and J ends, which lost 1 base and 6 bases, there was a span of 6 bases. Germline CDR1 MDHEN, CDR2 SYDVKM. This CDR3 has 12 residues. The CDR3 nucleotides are TGTGCCAGCAGTTTATTCCCAGATGGCTACACCTTC. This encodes CASSLFPDGYTF.

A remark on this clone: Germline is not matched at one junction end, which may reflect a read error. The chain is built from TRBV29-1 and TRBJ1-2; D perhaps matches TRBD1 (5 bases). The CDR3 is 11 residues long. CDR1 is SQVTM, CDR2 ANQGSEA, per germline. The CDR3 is CSVVFLQAFAF. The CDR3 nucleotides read TGCAGCGTTGTTTTTCTACAGGCCTTTGCCTTC.

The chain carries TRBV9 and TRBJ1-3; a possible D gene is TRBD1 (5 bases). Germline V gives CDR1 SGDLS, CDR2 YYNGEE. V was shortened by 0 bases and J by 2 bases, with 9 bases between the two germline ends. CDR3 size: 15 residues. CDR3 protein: CASSVDQGTGNTIYF. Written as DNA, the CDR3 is TGTGCCAGCAGCGTAGATCAGGGTACTGGAAACACCATATATTTT.

For the CDR3, the DNA is TGTGCCAGCAGTGAAGCGACGACAGGGCCGGGGCAGCCCCAGCATTTT. Amino acid sequence: CASSEATTGPGQPQHF. The V call is TRBV6-1, the J call TRBJ1-5; 7 nucleotides match TRBD1. The J segment lost 7 bases and the V segment lost 0 bases, leaving 9 bases of the junction unmatched. This CDR3 is 16 amino acids long. Germline V CDR1 and CDR2: MNHNS, SASEGT.

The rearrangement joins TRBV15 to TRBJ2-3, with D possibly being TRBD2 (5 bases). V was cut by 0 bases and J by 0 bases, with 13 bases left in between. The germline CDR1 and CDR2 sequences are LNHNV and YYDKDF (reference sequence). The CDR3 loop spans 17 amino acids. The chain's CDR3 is CATSRDSGRVSTDTQYF. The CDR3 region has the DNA TGTGCCACCAGCAGAGATTCGGGGAGAGTCAGCACAGATACGCAGTATTTT.

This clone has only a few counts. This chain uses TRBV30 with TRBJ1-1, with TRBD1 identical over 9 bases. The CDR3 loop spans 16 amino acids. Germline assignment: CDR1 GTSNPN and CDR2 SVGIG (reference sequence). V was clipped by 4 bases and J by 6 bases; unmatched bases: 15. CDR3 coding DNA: TGTGCCTGGACCACCGACCTTACAGGGGGCATCGCTGAAGCTTTCTTT. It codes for CAWTTDLTGGIAEAFF.

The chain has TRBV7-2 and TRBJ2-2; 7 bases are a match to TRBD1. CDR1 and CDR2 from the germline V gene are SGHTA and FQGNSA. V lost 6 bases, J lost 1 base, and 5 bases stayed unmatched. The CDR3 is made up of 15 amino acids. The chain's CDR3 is CASRQGQLNTGELFF. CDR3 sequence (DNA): TGTGCCAGCAGACAGGGGCAGCTGAACACCGGGGAGCTGTTTTTT.

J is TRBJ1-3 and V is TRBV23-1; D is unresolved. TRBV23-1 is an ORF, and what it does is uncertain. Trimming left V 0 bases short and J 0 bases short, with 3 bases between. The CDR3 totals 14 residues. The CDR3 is CASSQSTSGNTIYF. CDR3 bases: TGCGCCAGCAGTCAATCGACCTCTGGAAACACCATATATTTT.

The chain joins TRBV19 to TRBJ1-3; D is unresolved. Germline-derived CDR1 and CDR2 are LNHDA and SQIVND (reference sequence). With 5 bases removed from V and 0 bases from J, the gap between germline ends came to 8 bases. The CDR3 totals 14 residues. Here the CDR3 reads CASSSMASGNTIYF. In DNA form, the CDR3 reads TGTGCCAGTAGTTCGATGGCCTCTGGAAACACCATATATTTT.

This CDR3 reads CASSAEATGPNEKLFF. CDR3 nucleotide sequence: TGTGCCAGCAGTGCCGAGGCGACCGGACCTAATGAAAAACTGTTTTTT. The chain couples TRBV4-2 to TRBJ1-4; D is ambiguous. V lost 6 bases to trimming and J lost 3 bases, with 17 bases between them. The CDR3 has 16 amino acids. Germline V gene lookup returns CDR1 LGHNA and CDR2 YNFKEQ.

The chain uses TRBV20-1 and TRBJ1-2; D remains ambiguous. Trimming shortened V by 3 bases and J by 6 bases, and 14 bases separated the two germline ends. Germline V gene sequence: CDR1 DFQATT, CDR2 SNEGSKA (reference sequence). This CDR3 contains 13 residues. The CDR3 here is CSASLPFGDGYTF. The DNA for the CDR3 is TGCAGTGCTAGTCTCCCATTTGGAGATGGCTACACCTTC.

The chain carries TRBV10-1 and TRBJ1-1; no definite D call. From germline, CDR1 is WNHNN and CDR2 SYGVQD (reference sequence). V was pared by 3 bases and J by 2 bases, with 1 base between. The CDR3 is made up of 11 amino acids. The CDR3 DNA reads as TGCGCCAGCAGTGAAAACACTGAAGCTTTCTTT. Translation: CASSENTEAFF.